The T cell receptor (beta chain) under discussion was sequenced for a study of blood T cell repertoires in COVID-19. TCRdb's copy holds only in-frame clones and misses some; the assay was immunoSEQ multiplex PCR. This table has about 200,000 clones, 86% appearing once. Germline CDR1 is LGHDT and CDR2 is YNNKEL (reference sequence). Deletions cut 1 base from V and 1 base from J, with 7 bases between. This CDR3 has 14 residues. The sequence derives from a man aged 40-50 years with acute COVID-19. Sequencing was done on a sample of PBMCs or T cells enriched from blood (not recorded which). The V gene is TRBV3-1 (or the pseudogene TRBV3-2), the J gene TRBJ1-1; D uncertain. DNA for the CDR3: TGTGCCAGCAGCCAAGGGGCCCCGAACACTGAAGCTTTCTTT. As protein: CASSQGAPNTEAFF.